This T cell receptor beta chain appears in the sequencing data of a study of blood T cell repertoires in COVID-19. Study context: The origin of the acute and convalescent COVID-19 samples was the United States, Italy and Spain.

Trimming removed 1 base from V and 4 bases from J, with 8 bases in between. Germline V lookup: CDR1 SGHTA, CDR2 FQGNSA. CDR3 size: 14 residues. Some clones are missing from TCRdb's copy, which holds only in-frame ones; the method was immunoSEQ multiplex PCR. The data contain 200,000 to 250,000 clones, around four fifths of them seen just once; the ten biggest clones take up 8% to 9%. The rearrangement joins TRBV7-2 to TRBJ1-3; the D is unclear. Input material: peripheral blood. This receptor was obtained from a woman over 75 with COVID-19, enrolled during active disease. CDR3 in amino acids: CASSLEVGGNTIYF. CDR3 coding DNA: TGTGCCAGCAGCTTAGAGGTCGGGGGAAACACCATATATTTT.